The source of this T cell receptor (beta chain) is a study of tumor-infiltrating T cells and Merkel cell polyomavirus (dated by TCRdb to 2016 to 2017). At the level of the whole study: The study examined CD8+ T cells specific for the Merkel cell polyomavirus KLL epitope in Merkel cell carcinoma patients. In roughly 15 samples, TRB sequencing was done on KLL-tetramer-sorted cells from blood or tumor-infiltrating lymphocytes, along with about 13 matched whole-tumor samples. Patients presented at varying disease stages and were followed for a median of approximately 2.7 years, with a range of 1. The therapies patients received were varied and non-standardized, including chemotherapy, radiation and immunotherapies. Of all the tumor samples in the study, one was a frozen nodal tumor digest and another was a flash-frozen core biopsy of a metastasis. Most whole-tumor samples were roughly 26-micron curls cut from formalin-fixed, paraffin-embedded tissue blocks. Beyond this particular receptor, the publication reports: A higher intratumoral fraction of KLL-specific T cells (about 1.9-20% versus roughly 0-0.14%) was associated with significantly improved MCC-specific survival. One limitation of the study is the small sample size (n ≈ 12 patients). A greater number of unique KLL-specific clonotypes in tumors (about 5-120 vs 0-3) was associated with a significant advantage in MCC-specific survival (P = 0.0051). The study examined just one viral epitope, so T cells targeting other Merkel cell polyomavirus epitopes were not captured. KLL-specific TRB repertoires were diverse and largely private, with only one public clonotype among around 370 unique sequences, shared by two patients.

All patients' tumors stained robustly positive for Merkel cell polyomavirus Large T antigen by immunohistochemistry. About eleven Merkel cell carcinoma patients were included, each with robust KLL-tetramer+ populations (above 0.04% of CD8+ T cells) in blood and/or cultured TIL. All patients were Caucasian, with a median age of roughly 60 years and a range of roughly 50 to 85 years. The library was built by means of the immunoSEQ multiplex PCR assay. Genomic DNA extraction, TRB sequencing and normalization were carried out by Adaptive Biotechnologies (Seattle, WA). The paper's data handling went like this. Clonality was calculated as one minus the Shannon entropy of productive TRB sequences, normalized by log2 of unique productive sequences. To identify KLL-specific clonotypes in tumors, TCRbeta CDR3 amino acid sequences were matched against the sequences from the tetramer-sorted sample of each patient. TCRdb took this table from immuneACCESS and kept in-frame rearrangements with V and J called. Such tables lack part of the clones; where checked against another copy, unresolved V genes explain under half of the gap, and the rest is unexplained. V, J and clone size are taken as reported in that table, and D and trimming were inferred from the DNA itself. The sample profile shows 2,500 to 3,500 clones; 80% to 90% of them were found once. About 8.2% of the sample is held by the ten biggest clonotypes.

Trimming takes 0 bases from V and 1 base from J, and the germline ends sit 8 bases apart. Its CDR3 holds 14 amino acids, cysteine through phenylalanine. The DNA shown is the 42-base CDR3, in frame from base 1. The germline V gene sets CDR1 to SGHDT and CDR2 to YYEEEE. Concerning this clone itself: The specificity of this receptor is unknown. The sample holds no much larger clone one base away, and base qualities are not on file.

The chain employs TRBV5-6 and TRBJ2-7; the D gene is unclear. The source material was tumor tissue. This sequence was found in a man aged 50 to 59 with Merkel cell carcinoma. Read as DNA, the sequence is TGTGCCAGCAGCTTGGCCGGCGGTTCCTACGAGCAGTACTTC. Its product reads: CASSLAGGSYEQYF.